This T cell receptor (beta chain) emerged from a study of blood T cell repertoires in COVID-19. Trimming removed 5 bases from V and 14 bases from J; junction bases left unmatched: 24. The CDR3 spans 17 residues. Germline V gene lookup returns CDR1 SQVTM and CDR2 ANQGSEA. Participants came from about 24 US areas, aged roughly 18 to 95 years. Some clones are missing from TCRdb's copy, which holds only in-frame ones; the method was immunoSEQ multiplex PCR. The sample yields over 50,000 clones, 80% to 90% seen once. This chain uses TRBV29-1 with TRBJ1-6; TRBD1 aligns across 7 bases. Specimen: PBMCs or T cells enriched from blood (not recorded which). This sequence originates from a woman aged 40-49 years with acute COVID-19. CDR3 sequence: CSVFRKGGGPQRGALHF. DNA for the CDR3: TGCAGCGTTTTTCGGAAAGGAGGGGGCCCCCAAAGGGGAGCCCTCCACTTT.